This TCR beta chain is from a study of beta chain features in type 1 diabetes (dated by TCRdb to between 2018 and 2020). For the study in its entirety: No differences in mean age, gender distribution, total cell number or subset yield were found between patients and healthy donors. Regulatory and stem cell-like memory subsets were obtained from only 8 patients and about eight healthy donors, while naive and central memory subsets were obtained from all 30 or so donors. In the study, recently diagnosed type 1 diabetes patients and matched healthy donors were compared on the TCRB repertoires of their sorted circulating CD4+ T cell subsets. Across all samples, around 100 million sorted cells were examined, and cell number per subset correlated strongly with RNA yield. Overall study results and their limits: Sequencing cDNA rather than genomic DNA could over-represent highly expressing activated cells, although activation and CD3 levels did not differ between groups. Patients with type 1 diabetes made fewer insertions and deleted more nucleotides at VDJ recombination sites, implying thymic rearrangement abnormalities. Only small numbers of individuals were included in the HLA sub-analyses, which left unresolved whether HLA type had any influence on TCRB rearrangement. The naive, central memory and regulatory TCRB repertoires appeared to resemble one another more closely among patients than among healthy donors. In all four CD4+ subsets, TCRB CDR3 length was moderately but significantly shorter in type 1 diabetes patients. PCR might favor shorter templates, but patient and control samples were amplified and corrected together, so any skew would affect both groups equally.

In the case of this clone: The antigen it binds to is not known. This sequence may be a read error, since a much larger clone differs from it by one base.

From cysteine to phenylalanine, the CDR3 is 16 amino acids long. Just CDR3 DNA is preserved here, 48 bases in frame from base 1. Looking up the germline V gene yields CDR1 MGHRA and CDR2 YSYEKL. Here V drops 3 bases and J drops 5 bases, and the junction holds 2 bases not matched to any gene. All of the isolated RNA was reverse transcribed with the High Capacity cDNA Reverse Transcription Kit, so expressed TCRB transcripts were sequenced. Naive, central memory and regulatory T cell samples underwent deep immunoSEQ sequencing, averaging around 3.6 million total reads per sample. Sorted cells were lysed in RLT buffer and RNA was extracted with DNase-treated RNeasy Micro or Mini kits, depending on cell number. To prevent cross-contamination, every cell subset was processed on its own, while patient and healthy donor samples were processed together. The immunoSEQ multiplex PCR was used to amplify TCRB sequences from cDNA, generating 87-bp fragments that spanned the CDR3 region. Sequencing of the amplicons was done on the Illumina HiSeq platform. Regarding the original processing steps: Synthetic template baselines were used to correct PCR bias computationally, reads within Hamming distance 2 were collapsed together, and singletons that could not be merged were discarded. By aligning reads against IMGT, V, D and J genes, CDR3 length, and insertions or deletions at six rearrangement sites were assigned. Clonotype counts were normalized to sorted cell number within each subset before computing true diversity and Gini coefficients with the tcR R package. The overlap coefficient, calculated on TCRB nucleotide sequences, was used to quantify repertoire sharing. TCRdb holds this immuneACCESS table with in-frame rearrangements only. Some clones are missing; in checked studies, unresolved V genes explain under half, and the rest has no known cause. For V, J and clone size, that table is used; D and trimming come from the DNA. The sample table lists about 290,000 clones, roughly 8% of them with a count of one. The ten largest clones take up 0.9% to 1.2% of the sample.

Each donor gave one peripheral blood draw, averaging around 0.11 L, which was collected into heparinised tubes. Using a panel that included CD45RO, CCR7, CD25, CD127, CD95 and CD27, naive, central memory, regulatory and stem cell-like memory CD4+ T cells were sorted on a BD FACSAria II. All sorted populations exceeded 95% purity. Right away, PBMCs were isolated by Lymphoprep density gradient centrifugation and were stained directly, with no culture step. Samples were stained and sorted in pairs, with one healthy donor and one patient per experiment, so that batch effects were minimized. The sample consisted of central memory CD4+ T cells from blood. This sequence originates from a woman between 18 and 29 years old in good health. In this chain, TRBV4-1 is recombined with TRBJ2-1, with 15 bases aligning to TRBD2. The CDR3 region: CASSQGTSGRNNEQFF. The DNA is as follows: TGCGCCAGCAGCCAGGGGACTAGCGGGAGGAACAATGAGCAGTTCTTC.